This T cell receptor beta chain emerged from a study of ipilimumab plus nivolumab after autologous stem cell transplantation. Study-level information: A median of roughly eight nivolumab and a few ipilimumab doses were given. Myeloma patients were high-risk transplant-naive or relapsed within 3 years of first autologous transplant.

The data were produced by immunoSEQ multiplex PCR, yet TCRdb's version contains in-frame clones alone and is incomplete. The sample records some 45,000 clones, nearly 90% being singletons. Patients got ipilimumab 1 mg/kg beginning 14 to 28 days post-transplant. V lost 2 bases to trimming and J lost 10 bases, with 6 bases between them. Germline CDR1 reads SGHTA; CDR2 reads FQGNSA. The CDR3 contains 12 residues. The source was PBMCs, collected in a trial of ipilimumab plus nivolumab as post-transplant consolidation. The gene calls are TRBV7-2 and TRBJ1-6; D is unclear. This TCR was sampled from a male donor with multiple myeloma. The CDR3 nucleotides are TGTGCCAGCAGCTTAATGGGGTCACCCCTCCACTTT. Protein sequence: CASSLMGSPLHF.